Listed below are T cell receptor beta chains from one sample, sequenced in a study of T cell changes during pregnancy in multiple sclerosis. Some clones are missing from TCRdb's copy, which holds only in-frame ones; the method was immunoSEQ multiplex PCR. The sample gives about 42,000 clones, nearly 90% of which show up once; approximately 1% is in the top ten. The input for sequencing was CD4+ T cells from peripheral blood mononuclear cells, taken after pregnancy. The receptor set was obtained from a female donor with multiple sclerosis, enrolled in a pregnancy study. Both conserved end residues are part of each CDR3. The size field is filled for only some rows; it gives once, few, many or a size class.

NA TRBV19 15 CASRLTDTAKNIQYF
NA TRBV28 15 CASSLQGAAKNIQYF
NA TRBV30 16 CAWSRHGGAGDEKLFF
NA TRBV5-8 13 CASSLRFYGEQYF
NA TRBV9 16 CASSEGDGDRDEKLFF
NA TRBV7-3 13 CASGLAPTGELFF
NA TRBV11-2 14 CASSLQQLNTEAFF
NA TRBV14 13 CASSQAQNTEAFF
NA TRBV4-1 14 CASSQDGGAWGYTF
NA TRBV19 14 CASSMGTGGYEQYF
NA TRBV5-4 13 CASSQEVEETQYF
NA TRBV7-9 14 CASSLPGSGNTIYF
NA TRBV18 13 CASSLSQEDTQYF
NA TRBV9 18 CASSESGTSGRSTDTQYF
NA TRBV9 17 CASSSRGGPDPRDEQFF
NA TRBV7-3 16 CASSSGGGGALDTQYF
NA TRBV30 18 CAWSVYRLGTGINEKLFF
NA TRBV7-3 13 CASSLSWGDEAFF
NA TRBV5-1 14 CASSFRTGGDEQFF
once TRBV23-1 12 CASSQPQGARFF
NA TRBV6-6 16 CASSYSSRGGSTEAFF
few TRBV28 15 CASRSRGGALHGYTF
NA TRBV6-5 15 CASSSQGSLINEQYF
NA TRBV10-3 11 CAISERSSQFF
NA TRBV7-2 14 CASSLAWEGQPQHF
NA TRBV4-3 16 CASSQDNTDSSYEQYF
NA TRBV6-4 13 CASSSGHNNEQFF
NA TRBV5-1 16 CASSLAPTGGADTQYF
few TRBV29-1 11 CSAGGDTEAFF
NA TRBV7-9 15 CASSFGQGDGNTIYF
NA TRBV5-1 11 CASAAEETQYF
NA TRBV30 14 CAWSVGGITDTQYF
NA TRBV6-1 15 CASTDRGALTYEQYF
NA TRBV2 14 CASTGGLFYNEQFF
NA TRBV27 15 CASSLMWAGVNEQFF
NA TRBV5-1 17 CASSLVGGGRAPDTQYF
NA TRBV28 13 CASKQGTNYGYTF
NA TRBV19 16 CASSLTGGGLKTEAFF
NA TRBV7-2 12 CASSSTAYEQYF
NA TRBV7-2 14 CASALGRGSYEQYF
NA TRBV5-6 15 CASSTGSTGGQPQHF
NA TRBV7-9 14 CASSWGQGNTEAFF
NA TRBV18 12 CASSSDRGRAFF
NA TRBV2 14 CASRDRTAVNTIYF
NA TRBV5-1 16 CASSRLAGGTYNEQFF
NA TRBV9 15 CASSDRLAGYNEQFF
NA TRBV7-9 13 CASSFAGWNEQFF
NA TRBV2 13 CASTPQGRETQYF
NA TRBV7-3 13 CASSLNGYYGYTF
NA TRBV6-1 15 CASSEGGTAFYEQYF
NA TRBV5-6 14 CASSLPGGSSPLHF
NA TRBV12-5 13 CASGLSGGYEQYF